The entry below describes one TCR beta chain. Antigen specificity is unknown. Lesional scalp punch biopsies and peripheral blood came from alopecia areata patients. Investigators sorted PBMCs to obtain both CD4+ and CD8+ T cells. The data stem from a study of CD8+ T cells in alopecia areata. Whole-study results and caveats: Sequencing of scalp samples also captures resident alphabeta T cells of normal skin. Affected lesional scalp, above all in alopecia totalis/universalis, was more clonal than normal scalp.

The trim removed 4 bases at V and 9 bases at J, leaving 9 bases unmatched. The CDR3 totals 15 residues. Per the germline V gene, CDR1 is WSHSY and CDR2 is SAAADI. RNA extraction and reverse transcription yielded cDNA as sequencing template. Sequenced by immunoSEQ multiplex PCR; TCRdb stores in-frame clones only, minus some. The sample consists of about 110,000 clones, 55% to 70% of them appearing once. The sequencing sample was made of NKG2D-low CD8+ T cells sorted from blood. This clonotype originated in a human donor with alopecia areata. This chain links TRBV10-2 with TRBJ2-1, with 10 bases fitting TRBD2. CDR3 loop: CASSVSGLASREQFF. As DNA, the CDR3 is TGCGCCAGCAGTGTATCGGGACTAGCGTCCCGTGAGCAGTTCTTC.